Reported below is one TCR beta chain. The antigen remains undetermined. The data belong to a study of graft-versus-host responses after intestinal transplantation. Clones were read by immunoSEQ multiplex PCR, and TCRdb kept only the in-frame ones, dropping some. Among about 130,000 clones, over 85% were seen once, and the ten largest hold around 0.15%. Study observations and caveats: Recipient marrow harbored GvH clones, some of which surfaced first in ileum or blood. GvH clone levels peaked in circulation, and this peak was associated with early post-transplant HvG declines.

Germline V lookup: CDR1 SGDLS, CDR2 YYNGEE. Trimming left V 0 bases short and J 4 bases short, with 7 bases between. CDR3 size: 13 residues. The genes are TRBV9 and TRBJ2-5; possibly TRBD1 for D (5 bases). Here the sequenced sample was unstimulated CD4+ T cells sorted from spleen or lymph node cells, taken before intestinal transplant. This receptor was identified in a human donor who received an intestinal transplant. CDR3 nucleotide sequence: TGTGCCAGCAGCGTAGATACAGGAGAGACCCAGTACTTC. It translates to CASSVDTGETQYF.